The T cell receptor beta chain described here comes from a study of blood T cell repertoires in COVID-19. About the research overall: PBMCs, B-cell-depleted T cells, or T cells provided the cDNA or gDNA that made up the material.

Each recovered donor of Cohort 3 presented with two negative PCRs, clearance, or symptom resolution. This CDR3 spans 13 amino acids. CDR1 SEHNR and CDR2 FQNEAQ come from the germline V gene (reference sequence). Losses at the gene ends were 4 bases for V and 8 bases for J; bases not matched to a gene: 5. Study processing details: Estimated nucleated cell counts came from reference gene primer amplification. Sequencing used immunoSEQ multiplex PCR; TCRdb keeps in-frame clones, though not all of them. The DNA gave D and trimming, while V, J and clone size come from that table. The data hold around 170,000 clones, with 80% to 90% observed a single time.

The origin of this receptor is a woman in her fifties or sixties who had recovered from COVID-19. The genes are TRBV7-9 and TRBJ1-2; 9 positions match TRBD1. Sequencing used PBMCs or T cells enriched from blood (not recorded which). CDR3 nucleotide sequence: TGTGCCAGCAGCTCGAGACAGGGGGAAGGCTACACCTTC. It encodes CASSSRQGEGYTF. The full variable domain, in which reference TRBV7-9 and TRBJ1-2 provide the parts outside the CDR3, is DTGVSQNPRHKITKRGQNVTFRCDPISEHNRLYWYRQTLGQGPEFLTYFQNEAQLEKSRLLSDRFSAERPKGSFSTLEIQRTEQGDSAMYLCASSSRQGEGYTFGSGTRLTVV.